A selection of T cell receptor beta chains follows, all from one sample in a study of T cells after yellow fever vaccination. In TCRdb, the 5' RACE reads were re-called with MiXCR into one record per CDR3 protein. The sample shows approximately 120,000 distinct CDR3 sequences, more than 6.5% of them seen only once. Material: CD4+ T cells sorted from PBMCs, obtained 9 to 11 days after the first yellow fever vaccination. The origin of the receptors is a man younger than 30 who received the YFV17D yellow fever vaccine. Each CDR3 is given with its conserved first and last residue. The order of the fields is clone size, D gene, V gene, J gene, CDR3 DNA, CDR3 protein. D genes are given only for firm matches. Only some rows state a clone size, as once, few, many or a class for expanded clones.

clone_size: many; d_call: -; v_call: TRBV23-1; j_call: TRBJ2-4; cdr3_nt: TGCGCCAGCAGTCAATCCGGGGGTGGTTACATTCAGTACTTC; cdr3_aa: CASSQSGGGYIQYF
clone_size: many; d_call: -; v_call: TRBV2; j_call: TRBJ2-7; cdr3_nt: TGTGCCGGGGGGCGGACACCATACGAGCAGTACTTC; cdr3_aa: CAGGRTPYEQYF
clone_size: -; d_call: TRBD1; v_call: TRBV19; j_call: TRBJ1-2; cdr3_nt: TGTGCCAGTAGTACCGTCGGGACAGCCTATGGCTACACCTTC; cdr3_aa: CASSTVGTAYGYTF
clone_size: many; d_call: -; v_call: TRBV6-1; j_call: TRBJ2-1; cdr3_nt: TGTGCCAGCAGACCCGTAGCGGTTAGCTCCTACAATGAGCAGTTCTTC; cdr3_aa: CASRPVAVSSYNEQFF
clone_size: many; d_call: -; v_call: TRBV12-3/TRBV12-4; j_call: TRBJ1-1; cdr3_nt: TGTGCCAGCGGGACGTGGGAGGCGGACACTGAAGCTTTCTTT; cdr3_aa: CASGTWEADTEAFF
clone_size: many; d_call: -; v_call: TRBV7-9; j_call: TRBJ1-6; cdr3_nt: TGTGCCAGCAGCTTAGAGGTACAGTCTTCAGATAATTCACCCCTCCACTTT; cdr3_aa: CASSLEVQSSDNSPLHF
clone_size: few; d_call: -; v_call: TRBV20-1; j_call: TRBJ1-4; cdr3_nt: TGCAGTGCCGCCGGTGAAAAACTGTTTTTT; cdr3_aa: CSAAGEKLFF
clone_size: many; d_call: -; v_call: TRBV16; j_call: TRBJ2-1; cdr3_nt: TGTGCCAGCAGCCCCCTTCGGGCGGGCTCCTACAATGAGCAGTTCTTC; cdr3_aa: CASSPLRAGSYNEQFF
clone_size: few; d_call: -; v_call: TRBV19; j_call: TRBJ1-2; cdr3_nt: TGTGCCAGCGCCACGGGACACTCCCCTGCGGGCTACACCTTC; cdr3_aa: CASATGHSPAGYTF
clone_size: few; d_call: -; v_call: TRBV7-6; j_call: TRBJ2-6; cdr3_nt: TGTGCCAGCAGCTCCCCGTGGAGCTCTGGGGCCAACGTCCTGACTTTC; cdr3_aa: CASSSPWSSGANVLTF
clone_size: many; d_call: TRBD1; v_call: TRBV5-1; j_call: TRBJ1-1; cdr3_nt: TGCGCCAGCAGCTTGGCCAGACAGGGGAACACTGAAGCTTTCTTT; cdr3_aa: CASSLARQGNTEAFF
clone_size: many; d_call: -; v_call: TRBV7-2; j_call: TRBJ2-3; cdr3_nt: TGTGCCAGCAGCTTTGCCAGGGGGGCGCAGTATTTT; cdr3_aa: CASSFARGAQYF
clone_size: many; d_call: TRBD2; v_call: TRBV9; j_call: TRBJ2-5; cdr3_nt: TGTGCCAGCAGCGTAGGAGCGGGGGCCCCCCAAGAGACCCAGTACTTC; cdr3_aa: CASSVGAGAPQETQYF
clone_size: many; d_call: TRBD1; v_call: TRBV7-3; j_call: TRBJ1-1; cdr3_nt: TGTGCCAGCAGCACCACCCGACAGGGGGCATATGAAGCTTTCTTT; cdr3_aa: CASSTTRQGAYEAFF
clone_size: many; d_call: -; v_call: TRBV12-3/TRBV12-4; j_call: TRBJ1-1; cdr3_nt: TGTGCCAGCAGTTTCATGACTGAAGCTTTCTTT; cdr3_aa: CASSFMTEAFF
clone_size: many; d_call: TRBD2; v_call: TRBV18; j_call: TRBJ2-1; cdr3_nt: TGTGCCAGCTCAACGACTAGCGGGGGTGGTTCCTACAATGAGCAGTTCTTC; cdr3_aa: CASSTTSGGGSYNEQFF
clone_size: few; d_call: -; v_call: TRBV5-1; j_call: TRBJ1-1; cdr3_nt: TGCGCCAGCAGCTTGGTAGCGGGGGCTGTGGCTGAAGCTTTCTTT; cdr3_aa: CASSLVAGAVAEAFF
clone_size: many; d_call: -; v_call: TRBV7-2; j_call: TRBJ1-1; cdr3_nt: TGTGCCAGCAGCTTAACGGGGGGCACTGAAGCTTTCTTT; cdr3_aa: CASSLTGGTEAFF
clone_size: many; d_call: -; v_call: TRBV11-2; j_call: TRBJ2-5; cdr3_nt: TGTGCCAGCAGCTTAGATGTGGTAGGAGAGACCCAGTACTTC; cdr3_aa: CASSLDVVGETQYF
clone_size: few; d_call: -; v_call: TRBV12-2; j_call: TRBJ1-2; cdr3_nt: TGTGCAAGTCGCTTAACGCCAGTATGGAAGTCCTTAAACTATGGCTACACCTTC; cdr3_aa: CASRLTPVWKSLNYGYTF